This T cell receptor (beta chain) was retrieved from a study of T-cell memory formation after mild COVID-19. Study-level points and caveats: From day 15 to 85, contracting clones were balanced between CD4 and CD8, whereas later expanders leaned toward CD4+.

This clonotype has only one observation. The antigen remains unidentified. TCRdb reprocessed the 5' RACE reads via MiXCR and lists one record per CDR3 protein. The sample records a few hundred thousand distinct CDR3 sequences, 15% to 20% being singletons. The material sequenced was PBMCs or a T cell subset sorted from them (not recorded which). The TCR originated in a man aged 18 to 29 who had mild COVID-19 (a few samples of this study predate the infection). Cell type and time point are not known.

CDR3 region: CATSRDPGTEAFF. CDR3 bases: TGTGCCACCAGCAGAGATCCAGGCACTGAAGCTTTCTTT. The J gene is TRBJ1-1, the V gene TRBV15; D ambiguous. Trimming shortened V by 0 bases and J by 4 bases, and 6 bases separated the two germline ends. Looked up from germline, CDR1 is LNHNV and CDR2 is YYDKDF (reference sequence). The CDR3 loop spans 13 amino acids.